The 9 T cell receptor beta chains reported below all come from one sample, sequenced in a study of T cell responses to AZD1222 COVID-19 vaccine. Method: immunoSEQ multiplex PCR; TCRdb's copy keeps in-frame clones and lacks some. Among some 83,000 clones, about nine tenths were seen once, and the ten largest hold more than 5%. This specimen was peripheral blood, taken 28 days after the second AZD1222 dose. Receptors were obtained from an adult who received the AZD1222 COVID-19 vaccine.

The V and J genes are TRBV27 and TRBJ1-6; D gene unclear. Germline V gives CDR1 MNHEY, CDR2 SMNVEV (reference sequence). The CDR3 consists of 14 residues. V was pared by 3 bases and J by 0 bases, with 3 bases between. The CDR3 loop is CASSFSSYNSPLHF. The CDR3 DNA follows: TGTGCCAGCAGTTTTAGCTCCTATAATTCACCCCTCCACTTT.

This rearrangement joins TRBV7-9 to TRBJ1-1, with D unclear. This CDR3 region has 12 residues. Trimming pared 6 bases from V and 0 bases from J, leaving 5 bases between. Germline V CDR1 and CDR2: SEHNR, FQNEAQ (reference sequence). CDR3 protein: CASSVMNTEAFF. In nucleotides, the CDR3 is TGTGCCAGCAGTGTTATGAACACTGAAGCTTTCTTT.

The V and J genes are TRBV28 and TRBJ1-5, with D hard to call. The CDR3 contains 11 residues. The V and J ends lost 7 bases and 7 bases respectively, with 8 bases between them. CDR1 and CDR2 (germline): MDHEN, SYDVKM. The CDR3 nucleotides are TGTGCCAGCAACGGTGACCAGCCCCAGCATTTT. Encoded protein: CASNGDQPQHF.

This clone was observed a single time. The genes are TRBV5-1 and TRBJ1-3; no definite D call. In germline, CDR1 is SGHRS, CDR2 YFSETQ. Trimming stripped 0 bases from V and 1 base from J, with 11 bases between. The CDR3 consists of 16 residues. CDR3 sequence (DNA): TGCGCCAGCAGCTTGGGAGCGGGTTTTTCTGGAAACACCATATATTTT. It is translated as CASSLGAGFSGNTIYF. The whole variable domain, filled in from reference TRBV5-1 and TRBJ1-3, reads KAGVTQTPRYLIKTRGQQVTLSCSPISGHRSVSWYQQTPGQGLQFLFEYFSETQRNKGNFPGRFSGRQFSNSRSEMNVSTLELGDSALYLCASSLGAGFSGNTIYFGEGSWLTVV.

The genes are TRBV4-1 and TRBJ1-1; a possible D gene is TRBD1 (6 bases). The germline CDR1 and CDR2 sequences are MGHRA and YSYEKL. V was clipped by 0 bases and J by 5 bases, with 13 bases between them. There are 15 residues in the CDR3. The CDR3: CASSQDLQGGTEAFF. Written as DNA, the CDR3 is TGCGCCAGCAGCCAAGACCTGCAAGGGGGTACTGAAGCTTTCTTT.

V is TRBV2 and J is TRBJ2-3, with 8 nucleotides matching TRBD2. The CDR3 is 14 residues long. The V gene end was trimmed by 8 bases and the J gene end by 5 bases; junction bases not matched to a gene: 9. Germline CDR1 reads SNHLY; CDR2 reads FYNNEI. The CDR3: CASLRGGQGDTQYF. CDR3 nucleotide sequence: TGTGCCAGCCTCCGGGGGGGCCAGGGAGATACGCAGTATTTT.

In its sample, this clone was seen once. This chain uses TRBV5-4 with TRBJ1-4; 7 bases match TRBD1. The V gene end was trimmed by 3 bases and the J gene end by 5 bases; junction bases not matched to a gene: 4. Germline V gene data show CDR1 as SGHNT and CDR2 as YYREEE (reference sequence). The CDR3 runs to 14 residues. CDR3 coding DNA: TGTGCCAGCAGCTCAGGGGGGGTAAATGAAAAACTGTTTTTT. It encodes CASSSGGVNEKLFF.

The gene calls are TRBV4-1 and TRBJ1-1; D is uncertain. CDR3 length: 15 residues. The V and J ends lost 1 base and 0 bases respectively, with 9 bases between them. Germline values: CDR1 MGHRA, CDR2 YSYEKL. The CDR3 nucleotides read TGCGCCAGCAGCCAAGGGCCAGGCATGAACACTGAAGCTTTCTTT. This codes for CASSQGPGMNTEAFF.

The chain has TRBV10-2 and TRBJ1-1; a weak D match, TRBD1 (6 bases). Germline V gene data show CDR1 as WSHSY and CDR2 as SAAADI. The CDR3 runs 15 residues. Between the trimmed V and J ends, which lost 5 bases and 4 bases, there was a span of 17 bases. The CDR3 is CASSYSGQIGTEAFF. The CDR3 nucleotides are TGCGCCAGCAGTTATAGTGGACAGATCGGCACTGAAGCTTTCTTT.